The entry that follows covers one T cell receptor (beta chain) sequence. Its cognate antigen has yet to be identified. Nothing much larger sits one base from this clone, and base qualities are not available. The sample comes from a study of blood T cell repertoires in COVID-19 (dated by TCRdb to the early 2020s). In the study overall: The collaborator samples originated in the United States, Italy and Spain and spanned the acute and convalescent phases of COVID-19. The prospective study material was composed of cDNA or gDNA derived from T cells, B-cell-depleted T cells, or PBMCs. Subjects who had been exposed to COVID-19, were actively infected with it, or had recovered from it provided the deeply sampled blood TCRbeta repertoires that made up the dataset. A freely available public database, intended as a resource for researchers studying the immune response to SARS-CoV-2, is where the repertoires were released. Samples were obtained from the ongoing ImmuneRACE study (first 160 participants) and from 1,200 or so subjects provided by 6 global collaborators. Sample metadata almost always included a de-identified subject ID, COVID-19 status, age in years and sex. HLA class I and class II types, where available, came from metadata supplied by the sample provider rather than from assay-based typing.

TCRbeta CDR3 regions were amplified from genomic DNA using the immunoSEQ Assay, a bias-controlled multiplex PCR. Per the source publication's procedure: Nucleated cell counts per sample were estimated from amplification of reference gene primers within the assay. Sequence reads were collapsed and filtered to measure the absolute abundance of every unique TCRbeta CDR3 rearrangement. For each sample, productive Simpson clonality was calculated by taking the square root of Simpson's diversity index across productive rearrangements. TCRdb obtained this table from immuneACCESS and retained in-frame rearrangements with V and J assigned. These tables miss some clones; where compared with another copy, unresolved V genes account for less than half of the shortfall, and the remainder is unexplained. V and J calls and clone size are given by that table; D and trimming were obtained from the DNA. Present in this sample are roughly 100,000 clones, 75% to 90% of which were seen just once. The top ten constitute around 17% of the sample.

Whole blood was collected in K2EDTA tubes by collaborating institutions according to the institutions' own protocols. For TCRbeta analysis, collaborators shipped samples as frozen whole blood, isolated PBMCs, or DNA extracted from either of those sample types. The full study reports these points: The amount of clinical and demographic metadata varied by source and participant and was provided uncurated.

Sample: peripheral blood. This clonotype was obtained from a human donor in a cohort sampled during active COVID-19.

The DNA sequence is TGTGCCAGCAGCATGACTAGCGGGCAAGAGACCCAGTACTTC. The encoded protein is CASSMTSGQETQYF. The sequence links TRBV7-3 to TRBJ2-5, and TRBD2 matches 10 of the central bases. The CDR3 spans 14 residues, from the cysteine through the phenylalanine. The read is trimmed to its CDR3 DNA, 42 bases read in frame from base 1. After removal of 5 bases from V and 2 bases from J, the junction retains 2 bases not matched to a gene. CDR1 and CDR2, per the germline V gene, are SGHTA and FQGTGA.